One TCR beta chain is described in this entry. The antigen is not known. V gave up 6 bases and J gave up 5 bases; unmatched junction bases: 8. The germline V gene has CDR1 MDHEN and CDR2 SYDVKM. The CDR3 sequence is 15 residues long. The entry originates in a study of ipilimumab plus nivolumab after autologous stem cell transplantation. Findings and limits, study-wide: Authors suggest TCR repertoire, Treg phenotype and gut microbiota support further study.

TCRdb keeps only in-frame clones here, not all; method: immunoSEQ multiplex PCR. The profile shows tens of thousands of clones, roughly 70% of them singletons. The chain uses TRBV28 and TRBJ2-5; 11 nucleotides align to TRBD1. The sequenced sample was PBMCs, obtained in a trial of ipilimumab plus nivolumab as post-transplant consolidation. The TCR was taken from a male donor with diffuse large B-cell lymphoma. The CDR3 region has the DNA TGTGCCAGCAGACACGGACAGGGGGCGACGGAGACCCAGTACTTC. Protein: CASRHGQGATETQYF.